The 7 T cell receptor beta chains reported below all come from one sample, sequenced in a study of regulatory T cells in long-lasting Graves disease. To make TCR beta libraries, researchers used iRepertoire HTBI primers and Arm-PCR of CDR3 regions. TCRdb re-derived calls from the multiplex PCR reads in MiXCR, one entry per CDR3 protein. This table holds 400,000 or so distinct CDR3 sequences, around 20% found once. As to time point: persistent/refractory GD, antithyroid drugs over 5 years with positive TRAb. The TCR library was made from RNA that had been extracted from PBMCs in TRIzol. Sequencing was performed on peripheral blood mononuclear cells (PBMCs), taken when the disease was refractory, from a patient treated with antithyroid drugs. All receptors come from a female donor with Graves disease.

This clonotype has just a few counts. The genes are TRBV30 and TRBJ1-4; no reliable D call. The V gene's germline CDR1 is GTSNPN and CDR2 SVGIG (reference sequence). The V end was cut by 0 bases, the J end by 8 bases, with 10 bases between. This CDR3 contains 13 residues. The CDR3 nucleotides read TGTGCCTGGAGTGTAGTACTGGGGGAAAAACTGTTTTTT. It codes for CAWSVVLGEKLFF.

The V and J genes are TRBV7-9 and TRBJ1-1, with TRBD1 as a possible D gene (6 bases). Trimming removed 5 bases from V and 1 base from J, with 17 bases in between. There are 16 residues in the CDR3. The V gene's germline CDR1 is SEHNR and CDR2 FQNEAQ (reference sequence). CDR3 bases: TGTGCCAGCAGCCCGACAGGAATCCAGAGGAACACTGAAGCTTTCTTT. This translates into CASSPTGIQRNTEAFF.

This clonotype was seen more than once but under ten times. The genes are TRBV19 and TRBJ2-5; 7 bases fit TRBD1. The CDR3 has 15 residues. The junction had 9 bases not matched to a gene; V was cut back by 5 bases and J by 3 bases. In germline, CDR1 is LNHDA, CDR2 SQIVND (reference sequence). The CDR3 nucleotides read TGTGCCAGTAGTGTGCTTGGGACAGCGAAAGAGACCCAGTACTTC. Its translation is CASSVLGTAKETQYF.

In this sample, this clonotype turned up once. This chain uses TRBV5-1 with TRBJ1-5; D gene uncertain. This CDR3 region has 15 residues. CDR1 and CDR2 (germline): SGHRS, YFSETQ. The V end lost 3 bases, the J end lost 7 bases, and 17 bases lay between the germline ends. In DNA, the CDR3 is TGCGCCAGCAGCTCAGACGGGAGTCAGGTGCAGCCCCAGCATTTT. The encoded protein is CASSSDGSQVQPQHF.

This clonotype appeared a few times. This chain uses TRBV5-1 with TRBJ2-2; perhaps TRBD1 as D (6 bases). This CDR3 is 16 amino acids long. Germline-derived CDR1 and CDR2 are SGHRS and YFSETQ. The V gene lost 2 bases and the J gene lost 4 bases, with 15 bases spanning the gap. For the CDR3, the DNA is TGCGCCAGCAGCTTTCTACAGGGAGCGGTCACCGGGGAGCTGTTTTTT. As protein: CASSFLQGAVTGELFF.

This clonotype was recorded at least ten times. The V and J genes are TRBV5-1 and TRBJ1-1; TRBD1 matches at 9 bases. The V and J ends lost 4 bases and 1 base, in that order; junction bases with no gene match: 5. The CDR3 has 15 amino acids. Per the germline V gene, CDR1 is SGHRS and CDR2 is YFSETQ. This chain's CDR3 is CASSDPGQGNTEAFF. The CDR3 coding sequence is TGCGCCAGCAGCGATCCGGGACAGGGGAACACTGAAGCTTTCTTT.

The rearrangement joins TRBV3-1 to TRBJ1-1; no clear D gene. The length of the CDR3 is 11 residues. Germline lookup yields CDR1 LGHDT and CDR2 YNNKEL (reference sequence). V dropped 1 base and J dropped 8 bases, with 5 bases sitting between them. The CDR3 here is CASSQGVEAFF. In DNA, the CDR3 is TGTGCCAGCAGCCAAGGGGTAGAAGCTTTCTTT.